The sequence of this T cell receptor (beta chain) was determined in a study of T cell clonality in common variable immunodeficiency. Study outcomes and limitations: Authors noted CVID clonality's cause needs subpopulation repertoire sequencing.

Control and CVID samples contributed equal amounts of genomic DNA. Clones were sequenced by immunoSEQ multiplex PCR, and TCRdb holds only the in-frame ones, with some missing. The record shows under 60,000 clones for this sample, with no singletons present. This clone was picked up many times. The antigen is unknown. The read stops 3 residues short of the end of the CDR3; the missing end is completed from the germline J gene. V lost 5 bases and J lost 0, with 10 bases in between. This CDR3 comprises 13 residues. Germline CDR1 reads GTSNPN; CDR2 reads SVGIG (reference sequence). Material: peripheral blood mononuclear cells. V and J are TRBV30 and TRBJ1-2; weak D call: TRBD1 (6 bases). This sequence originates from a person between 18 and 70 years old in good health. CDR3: CAWYRATNYGYTF. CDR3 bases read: TGTGCCTGGTACAGGGCGACTAACTATGGC.